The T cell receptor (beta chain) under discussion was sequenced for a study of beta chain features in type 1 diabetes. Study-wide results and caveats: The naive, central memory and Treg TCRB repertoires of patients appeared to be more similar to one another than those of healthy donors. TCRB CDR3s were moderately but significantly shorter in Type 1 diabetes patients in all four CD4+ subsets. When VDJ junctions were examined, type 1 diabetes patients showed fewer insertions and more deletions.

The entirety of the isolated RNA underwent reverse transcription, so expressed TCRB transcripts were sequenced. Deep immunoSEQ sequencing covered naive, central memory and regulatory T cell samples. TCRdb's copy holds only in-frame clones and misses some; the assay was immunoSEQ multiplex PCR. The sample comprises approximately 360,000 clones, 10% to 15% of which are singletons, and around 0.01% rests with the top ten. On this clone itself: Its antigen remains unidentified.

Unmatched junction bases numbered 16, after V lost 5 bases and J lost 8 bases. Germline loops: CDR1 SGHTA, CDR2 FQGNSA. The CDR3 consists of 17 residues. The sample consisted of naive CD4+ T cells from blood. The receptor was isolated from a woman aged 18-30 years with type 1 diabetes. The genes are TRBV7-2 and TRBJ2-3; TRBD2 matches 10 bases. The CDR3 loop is CASSLKFRTSGIFTQYF. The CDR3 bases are TGTGCCAGCAGCCTCAAGTTCAGGACTAGCGGAATATTTACGCAGTATTTT.